This T cell receptor (beta chain) was observed in a study of blood T cell repertoires in COVID-19. Study information: COVID-19 samples collected from the United States, Italy and Spain covered acute and convalescent phases.

Sequenced by immunoSEQ multiplex PCR; TCRdb stores in-frame clones only, minus some. Counted here are roughly 250,000 clones, 83% occurring once; the ten biggest clones make up roughly 5%. V was shortened by 6 bases and J by 4 bases, with 17 bases between the two germline ends. The CDR3 is made up of 16 amino acids. Germline V gene sequence: CDR1 SGHRS, CDR2 YFSETQ. The chain links TRBV5-1 to TRBJ2-6, with D perhaps TRBD1 (6 bases). Material for sequencing was peripheral blood. The sequence came from a human donor in a cohort sampled during active COVID-19. The CDR3 is CASTKRQVSGANVLTF. CDR3 nucleotide sequence: TGCGCCAGCACCAAAAGACAGGTCTCGGGGGCCAACGTCCTGACTTTC.